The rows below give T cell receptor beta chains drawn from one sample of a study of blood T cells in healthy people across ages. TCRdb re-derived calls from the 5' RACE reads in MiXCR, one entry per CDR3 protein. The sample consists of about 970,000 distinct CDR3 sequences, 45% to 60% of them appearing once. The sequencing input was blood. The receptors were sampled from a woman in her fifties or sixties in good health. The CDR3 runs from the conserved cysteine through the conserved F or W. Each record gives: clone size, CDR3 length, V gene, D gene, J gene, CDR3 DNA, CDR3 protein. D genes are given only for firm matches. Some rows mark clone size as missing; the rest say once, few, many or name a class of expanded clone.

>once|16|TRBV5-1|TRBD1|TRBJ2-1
TGCGCCAGCAGCAACAGGGCAGGGGGCGGATCAAATGAGCAGTTCTTC
CASSNRAGGGSNEQFF
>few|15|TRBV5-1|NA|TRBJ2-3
TGCGCCAGCAGCCTTTCCGACAGCGCCACAGATACGCAGTATTTT
CASSLSDSATDTQYF
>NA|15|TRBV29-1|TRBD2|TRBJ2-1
TGCAGCGTTGTCCAGCCTAGCGGGGGCTACAATGAGCAGTTCTTC
CSVVQPSGGYNEQFF
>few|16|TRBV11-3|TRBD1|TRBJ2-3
TGTGCCAGCAGTTTACAAACAGGGGGCGCGATAGATACGCAGTATTTT
CASSLQTGGAIDTQYF
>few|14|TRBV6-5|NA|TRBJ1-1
TGTGCCAGCAGCACAATCGAAGGACGGATTGAAGTTTTCTTT
CASSTIEGRIEVFF
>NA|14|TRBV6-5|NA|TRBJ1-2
TGTGCCAGCAGTTACCTCACAGGCCTTTATGGCTACACCTTC
CASSYLTGLYGYTF
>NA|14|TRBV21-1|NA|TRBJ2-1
TGTGCCAGCAAGGCGATAGCGGGAGGTTATGAGCAGTTCTTC
CASKAIAGGYEQFF
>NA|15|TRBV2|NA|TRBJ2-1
TGTGCCAGCATAGAACGAGAGCTCTCCTACAATGAGCAGTTCTTC
CASIERELSYNEQFF
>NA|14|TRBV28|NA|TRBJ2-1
TGTGCCAGCGAGCAGTCGTCAGGGTCCGATGAGCAGTTCTTC
CASEQSSGSDEQFF
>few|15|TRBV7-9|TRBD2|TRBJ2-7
TGTGCCAGCAGCTTAGCGGCGGGAGGGAGGTACGAGCAGTACTTC
CASSLAAGGRYEQYF
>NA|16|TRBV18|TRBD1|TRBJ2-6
TGTGCCAGCTCGACAGGGCTTAAGTCTGGGGCCAACGTCCTGACTTTC
CASSTGLKSGANVLTF
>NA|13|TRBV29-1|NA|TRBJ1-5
TGCAGCGTGAGAGCCGATAGCAATCAGCCCCAGCATTTT
CSVRADSNQPQHF
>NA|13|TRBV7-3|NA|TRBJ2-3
TGTGCCAGCAGTTTCAGACTCACAGATACGCAGTATTTT
CASSFRLTDTQYF
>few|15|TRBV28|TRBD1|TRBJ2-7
TGTGCCGGCCAACGAGGAGGACAGGGAAAGTACGAGCAGTACTTC
CAGQRGGQGKYEQYF
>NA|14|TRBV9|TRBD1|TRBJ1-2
TGTGCCAGCAGCGGACAGGGTGGAGGCTATGGCTACACCTTC
CASSGQGGGYGYTF
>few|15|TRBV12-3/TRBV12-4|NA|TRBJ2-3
TGTGCCAGCAGTTTAGGGGGTCCCTACACAGATACGCAGTATTTT
CASSLGGPYTDTQYF
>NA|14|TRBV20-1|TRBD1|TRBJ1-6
TGCAGTGCCGGACAGGGGAATAGTAATTCACCCCTCCACTTT
CSAGQGNSNSPLHF
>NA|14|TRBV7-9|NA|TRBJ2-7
TGTGCCAGCAGCTCCTACCGACTCCCCCACGAGCAGTACTTC
CASSSYRLPHEQYF
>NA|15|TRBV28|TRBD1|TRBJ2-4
TGTGCCAGCAACAGGGGGCCCGCACCCAAAAACATTCAGTACTTC
CASNRGPAPKNIQYF
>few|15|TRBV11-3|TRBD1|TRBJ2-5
TGTGCCAGCAGCGAGGGGCCCGGGACAGCAGAGACCCAGTACTTC
CASSEGPGTAETQYF
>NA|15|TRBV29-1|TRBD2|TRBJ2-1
TGCAGCGGTGAGGGGGTGGGACTAGAGGTCAATGAGCAGTTCTTC
CSGEGVGLEVNEQFF
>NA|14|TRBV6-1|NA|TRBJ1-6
TGTGCCAGCAGTGAAGGTCCCTATAATTCACCCCTCCACTTT
CASSEGPYNSPLHF
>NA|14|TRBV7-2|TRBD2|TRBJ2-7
TGTGCCAGCAGCTTATTAGCGGGAGGAACCGAGCAGTACTTC
CASSLLAGGTEQYF
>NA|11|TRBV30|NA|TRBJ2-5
TGTGCCTGGAGTACGGGCCCCATCCGGTACTTC
CAWSTGPIRYF
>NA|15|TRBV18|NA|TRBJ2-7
TGTGCCAGCTCACCGGAGTCCGGGGGACCCTACGAGCAGTACTTC
CASSPESGGPYEQYF
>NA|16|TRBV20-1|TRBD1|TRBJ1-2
TGCAGTGCTGAGGATGACCGGGACAGCATACCTTATGGCTACACCTTC
CSAEDDRDSIPYGYTF
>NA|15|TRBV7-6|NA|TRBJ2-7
TGTGCCAGCAGCTCGTCCCTGGGCGGGACCTACGAGCAGTACTTC
CASSSSLGGTYEQYF
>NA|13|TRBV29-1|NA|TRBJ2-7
TGCAGCGCCGGCCGGGACTTATCCTACGAGCAGTACTTC
CSAGRDLSYEQYF
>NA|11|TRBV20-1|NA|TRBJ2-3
TGCAGTGCCGCCTTACGAGATACGCAGTATTTT
CSAALRDTQYF
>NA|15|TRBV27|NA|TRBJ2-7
TGTGCCAGCAGGATACAGGTTGAAGCAGGCTACGAGCAGTACTTC
CASRIQVEAGYEQYF
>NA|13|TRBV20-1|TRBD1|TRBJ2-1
TGCAGTGCTCTTGGACAGGAGAGATCCGAGCAGTTCTTC
CSALGQERSEQFF
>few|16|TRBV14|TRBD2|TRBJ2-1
TGTGCCAGCAGCCAAGATGGGCTAGCGGGAGGTGGGGAGCAGTTCTTC
CASSQDGLAGGGEQFF
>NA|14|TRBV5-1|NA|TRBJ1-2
TGCGCCAGCGGCGCCGTTCAGACAGCGGCAGGCTACACCTTC
CASGAVQTAAGYTF
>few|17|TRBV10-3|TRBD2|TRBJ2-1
TGTGCCATCAGTGAGTCCTTAGGACTAGCGGATAGGAATGAGCAGTTCTTC
CAISESLGLADRNEQFF
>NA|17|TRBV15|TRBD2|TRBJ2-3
TGTGCCACCAGCAGATCCCTCCGGACTAGCCCTGGGGATACGCAGTATTTT
CATSRSLRTSPGDTQYF
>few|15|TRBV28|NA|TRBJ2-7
TGTGCCAGCAGTTTAACGGGAGCGTACTCCTACGAGCAGTACTTC
CASSLTGAYSYEQYF
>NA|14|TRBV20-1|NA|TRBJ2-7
TGCAGTGCTAGAGCCCTACAGGGCCGGTACGAGCAGTACTTC
CSARALQGRYEQYF
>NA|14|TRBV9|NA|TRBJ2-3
TGTGCCAGCAGCGTATGGTCCAGCACAGATACGCAGTATTTT
CASSVWSSTDTQYF
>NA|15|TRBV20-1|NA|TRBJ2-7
TGCAGTGCTAGTTTGTTTAGTGGACGGACCTACGAGCAGTACTTC
CSASLFSGRTYEQYF
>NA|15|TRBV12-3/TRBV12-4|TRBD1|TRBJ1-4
TGTGCCAGCAGTTCCCAGGGGGCCATTAATGAAAAACTGTTTTTT
CASSSQGAINEKLFF
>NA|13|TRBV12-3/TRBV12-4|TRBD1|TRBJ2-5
TGTGCCAGCAGACCGGGACAGCAAGAGACCCAGTACTTC
CASRPGQQETQYF
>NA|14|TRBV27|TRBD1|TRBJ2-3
TGTGCCAGCAGTCCTAACAGGGGAGCAGATACGCAGTATTTT
CASSPNRGADTQYF
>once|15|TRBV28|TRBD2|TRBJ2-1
TGTGCCAGCAGCCCCTGGGGGACTAGTGTAAATGAGCAGTTCTTC
CASSPWGTSVNEQFF
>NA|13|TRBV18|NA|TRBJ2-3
TGTGCCAGCTCACCCAGAACCACAGATACGCAGTATTTT
CASSPRTTDTQYF
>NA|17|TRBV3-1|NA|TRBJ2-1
TGTGCCAGCAGCTACCGTGGCCACGGTGGGATTGAAAATGAGCAGTTCTTC
CASSYRGHGGIENEQFF
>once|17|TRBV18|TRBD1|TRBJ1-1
TGTGCCAGCTCACCTTTTACGGGACAGGGGGTTCTGTTTGAAGCTTTCTTT
CASSPFTGQGVLFEAFF
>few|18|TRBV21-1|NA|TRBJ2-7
TGTGCCAGCAGCAAAGTAAGGTTTGGGGGACACCGAGGCCACGAGCAGTACTTC
CASSKVRFGGHRGHEQYF
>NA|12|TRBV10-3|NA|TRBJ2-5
TGTGCCATCAGTGAGGGGGACGGGACCCAGTACTTC
CAISEGDGTQYF
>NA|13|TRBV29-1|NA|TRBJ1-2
TGCAGCGTAAGACTTACGGGGGGAGGTGGCTACACCTTC
CSVRLTGGGGYTF
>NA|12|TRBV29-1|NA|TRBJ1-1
TGCAGCGGATCCGGGACTAACACTGAAGCTTTCTTT
CSGSGTNTEAFF
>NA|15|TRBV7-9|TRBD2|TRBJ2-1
TGTGCCAGCAGCGCAACTAGCGCTGCCACAGCTGAGCAGTTCTTC
CASSATSAATAEQFF
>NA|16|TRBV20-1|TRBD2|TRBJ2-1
TGCAGTGCCGACAATCTGGGCGGGAGTGTCGCGAATGAGCAGTTCTTC
CSADNLGGSVANEQFF
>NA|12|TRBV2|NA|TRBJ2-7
TGTGCCAGCAGTGCGGGGACGTGCGAGCAGTACTTC
CASSAGTCEQYF
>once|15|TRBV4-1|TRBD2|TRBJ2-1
TGCGCCAGCAGCCAAGTCCCTAGCGGGAGTTACGAGCAGTTCTTC
CASSQVPSGSYEQFF
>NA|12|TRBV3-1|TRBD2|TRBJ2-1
TGTGCCAGCAGCCAGACTAGCGATGAGCAGTTCTTC
CASSQTSDEQFF
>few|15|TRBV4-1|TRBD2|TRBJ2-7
TGCGCCAGCAGCTCCCCGGGACTAACCTTGAGCGAGCAGTACTTC
CASSSPGLTLSEQYF
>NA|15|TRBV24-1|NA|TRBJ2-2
TGTGCCACCAGTGACCCGACAGGGAACACCGGGGAGCTGTTTTTT
CATSDPTGNTGELFF
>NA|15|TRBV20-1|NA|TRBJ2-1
TGCAGTGCTAGAGTCGGGAGCCTTTTCTACAATGAGCAGTTCTTC
CSARVGSLFYNEQFF
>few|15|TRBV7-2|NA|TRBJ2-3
TGTGCCAGCAGCTCGGGTAGTTCTAGGACAGATACGCAGTATTTT
CASSSGSSRTDTQYF
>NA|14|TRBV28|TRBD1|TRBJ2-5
TGTGCCAGCAGTTCCGACCGGGACAGGGAGACCCAGTACTTC
CASSSDRDRETQYF